This TCR beta chain was sequenced during a study of blood T cell repertoires in COVID-19. Study-wide context: The origin of the acute and convalescent COVID-19 samples was the United States, Italy and Spain. The cDNA or gDNA used as material had been derived from T cells, B-cell-depleted T cells, or PBMCs.

This CDR3 spans 14 amino acids. CDR1 and CDR2 (germline): SEHNR, FQNEAQ (reference sequence). V lost 5 bases to trimming and J lost 3 bases, with 10 bases between them. One Seattle source followed patients from active infection through their disease course. In the original processing: Using reference gene primer amplification, nucleated cell counts were estimated. TCRdb's table, derived via immunoSEQ multiplex PCR, lists solely in-frame clones and lacks some. D and trimming come from the DNA, and the V and J calls and clone size come from that table. The sample carries 150,000 to 200,000 clones, about nine tenths recorded once.

The origin of this receptor is an older woman with COVID-19, enrolled during active disease. Sequences were obtained from peripheral blood. The V and J genes are TRBV7-9 and TRBJ1-4; no definite D call. CDR3 nucleotides: TGTGCCAGCAGCCGGGGTGGGGCTAATGAAAAACTGTTTTTT. It codes for CASSRGGANEKLFF.